Sequencing of this T cell receptor (beta chain) was carried out in a study of blood T cell repertoires in COVID-19. The overall study: Material from acute and convalescent COVID-19 was sourced from the United States, Italy and Spain. T cells, B-cell-depleted T cells, or PBMCs provided the cDNA or gDNA that served as material.

Methods used by the authors: Amplified reference gene primers provided the basis for estimating nucleated cell counts. Some clones are missing from TCRdb's copy, which holds only in-frame ones; the method was immunoSEQ multiplex PCR. V, J and clone size are taken as reported in that table, and D and trimming were inferred from the DNA itself. The sample shows about 190,000 clones, less than 90% of them seen only once. Germline assignment: CDR1 KGHSH and CDR2 LQKENI. The CDR3 extends over 16 amino acids. V was shortened by 3 bases and J by 5 bases, with 17 bases between the two germline ends. Sequencing input: peripheral blood. The rearrangement links TRBV18 to TRBJ1-5, with D possibly matching TRBD1 (6 bases). The clonotype was recovered from a man aged 30 to 39 with acute or convalescent COVID-19. CDR3 sequence reads: CASSPGALGKDQPQHF. Written as DNA, the CDR3 is TGTGCCAGCTCACCGGGGGCATTAGGTAAGGATCAGCCCCAGCATTTT.